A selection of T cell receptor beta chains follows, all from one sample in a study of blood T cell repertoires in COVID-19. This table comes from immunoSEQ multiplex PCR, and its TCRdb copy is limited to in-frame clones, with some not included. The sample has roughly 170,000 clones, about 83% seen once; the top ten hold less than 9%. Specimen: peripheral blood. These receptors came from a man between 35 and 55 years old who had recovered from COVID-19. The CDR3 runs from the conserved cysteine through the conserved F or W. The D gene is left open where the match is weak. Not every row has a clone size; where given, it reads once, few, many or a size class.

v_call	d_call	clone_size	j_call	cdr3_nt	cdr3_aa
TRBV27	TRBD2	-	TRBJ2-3	TGTGCCAGCGTTAGGGCGGGAGTAACAGATACGCAGTATTTT	CASVRAGVTDTQYF
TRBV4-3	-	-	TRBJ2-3	TGCGCCAGCAGCCAAGATTGGGCTTTCACAGATACGCAGTATTTT	CASSQDWAFTDTQYF
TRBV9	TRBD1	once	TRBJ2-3	TGTGCCAGCAGCGTAGGACAGGGGGCCAACCCTAGCACAGATACGCAGTATTTT	CASSVGQGANPSTDTQYF
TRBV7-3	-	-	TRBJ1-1	TGTGCCAGCAGCCCGACACGGAACACTGAAGCTTTCTTT	CASSPTRNTEAFF
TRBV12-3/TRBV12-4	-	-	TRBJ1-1	TGTGCCAGCAGTTTAAGTAACGGGGAAGCTTTCTTT	CASSLSNGEAFF
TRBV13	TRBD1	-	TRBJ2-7	TGTGCCAGCAGCCCGCGGACAGGGAGTGGCGAGCAGTACTTC	CASSPRTGSGEQYF
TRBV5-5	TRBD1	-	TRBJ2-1	TGTGCCAGCAGCCCGAGGACAGGGGGCAATGAGCAGTTCTTC	CASSPRTGGNEQFF
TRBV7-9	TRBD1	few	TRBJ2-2	TGTGCCAGCCGGCACCGGGACAGGGGAGGATCCGGGGAGCTGTTTTTT	CASRHRDRGGSGELFF
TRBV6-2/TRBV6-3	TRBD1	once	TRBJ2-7	TGTGCCAGCAGTCGGGACAGGGTGGCCTACGAGCAGTACTTC	CASSRDRVAYEQYF
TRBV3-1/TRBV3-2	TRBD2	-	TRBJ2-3	TGTGCCAGCAGCTATCTAGCGGACACAGATACGCAGTATTTT	CASSYLADTDTQYF
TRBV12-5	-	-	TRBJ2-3	TGTGCTAGTGGCCCAGGCCAAGATACGCAGTATTTT	CASGPGQDTQYF
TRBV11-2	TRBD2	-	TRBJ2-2	TGTGCCAGCAGCCGGGGACTAGCGTCGAACACCGGGGAGCTGTTTTTT	CASSRGLASNTGELFF
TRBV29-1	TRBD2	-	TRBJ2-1	TGCAGCGTTGAGTCAGCGGGATTGTTTAATGAGCAGTTCTTC	CSVESAGLFNEQFF
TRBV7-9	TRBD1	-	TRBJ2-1	TGTGCCAGCAGCTTTGCAGGGGGCGGCTACAATGAGCAGTTCTTC	CASSFAGGGYNEQFF
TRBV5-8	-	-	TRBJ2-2	TGTGCCAGCAGCTCCGACGGCAGAGGAACCGGGGAGCTGTTTTTT	CASSSDGRGTGELFF
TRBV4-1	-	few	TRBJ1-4	TGCGCCAGCAATAGTAATGAAAAACTGTTTTTT	CASNSNEKLFF
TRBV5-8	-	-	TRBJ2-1	TGTGCCAGCAGTTTCAATCCGGGAGTATCCTACAATGAGCAGTTCTTC	CASSFNPGVSYNEQFF
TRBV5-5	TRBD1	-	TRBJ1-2	TGTGCCAGCAGCCCGGGACAGGCCCCCTATGGCTACACCTTC	CASSPGQAPYGYTF
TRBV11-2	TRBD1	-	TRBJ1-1	TGTGCCAGCAGCGGGGACAGGGGGGCTGAAGCTTTCTTT	CASSGDRGAEAFF
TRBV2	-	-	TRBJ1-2	TGTGCCAGCAGTGTAGTATTTGGCTACACCTTC	CASSVVFGYTF
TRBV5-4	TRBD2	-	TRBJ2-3	TGTGCCAGCAGCGCCCATAGCGGGAGGGCAGCAGATACGCAGTATTTT	CASSAHSGRAADTQYF
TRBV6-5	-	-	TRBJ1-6	TGTGCCAGCAGTTACAGCGCGGGTAATTCACCCCTCCACTTT	CASSYSAGNSPLHF
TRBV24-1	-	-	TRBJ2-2	TGTGCCACCAGTGATTATCGGGGAACCGGGGAGCTGTTTTTT	CATSDYRGTGELFF
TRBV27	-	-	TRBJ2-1	TGTGCCAGCAGTCCACTATATAGCAATGAGCAGTTCTTC	CASSPLYSNEQFF
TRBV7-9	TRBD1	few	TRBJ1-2	TGTGCCAGCAGCGCCGACAGGGGCGGCTACACCTTC	CASSADRGGYTF
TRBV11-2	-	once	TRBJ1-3	TGTGCCAGCAGCCGGCAGGGGAGTTACCCGAACACCATATATTTT	CASSRQGSYPNTIYF
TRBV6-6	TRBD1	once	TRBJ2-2	TGTGCCAGCAGTTTACAGGGGGTCAACACCGGGGAGCTGTTTTTT	CASSLQGVNTGELFF
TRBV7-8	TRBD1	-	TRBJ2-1	TGTGCCAGCACCCCCGGACAGGGGCGTGGAAACAATGAGCAGTTCTTC	CASTPGQGRGNNEQFF
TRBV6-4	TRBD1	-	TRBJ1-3	TGTGCCAGACCGGGACAGGGACTAAACACCATATATTTT	CARPGQGLNTIYF
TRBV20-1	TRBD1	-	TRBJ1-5	TGCAGTGCTAGTAGGGGGACAGGGATGACTCAGCCCCAGCATTTT	CSASRGTGMTQPQHF